The 16 T cell receptor beta chains listed next were all sequenced from one sample in a study of blood T cell repertoires in COVID-19. The repertoire was sequenced with immunoSEQ multiplex PCR; TCRdb's copy has only in-frame clones and lacks some. The profile shows around 300,000 clones, about nine tenths of them singletons. Sequenced: PBMCs or T cells enriched from blood (not recorded which). These receptors all stem from a woman aged 40 to 50 who had recovered from COVID-19.

This chain joins TRBV27 and TRBJ1-5; D call uncertain. The V end was cut by 1 base, the J end by 5 bases, with 6 bases between. Germline CDR1 MNHEY, CDR2 SMNVEV (reference sequence). The CDR3 totals 13 residues. CDR3 in amino acids: CASSLLSDQPQHF. CDR3 nucleotides: TGTGCCAGCAGTTTATTGAGTGATCAGCCCCAGCATTTT.

The chain couples TRBV5-1 to TRBJ1-2; TRBD1 is a possible D gene (6 bases). Deletions cut 4 bases from V and 1 base from J, with 11 bases between. The V gene's germline CDR1 is SGHRS and CDR2 YFSETQ. The CDR3 covers 14 residues. The CDR3 coding sequence is TGCGCCAGCAGCCCCGGACAGCATAACTATGGCTACACCTTC. It is translated as CASSPGQHNYGYTF.

CDR3 nucleotides: TGTGCCATCAACCCCGGGACTTCTGGAAACACCATATATTTT. It encodes CAINPGTSGNTIYF. The V and J genes are TRBV10-3 and TRBJ1-3, with a weak D call TRBD1 (5 bases). Between the trimmed V and J ends, which lost 7 bases and 1 base, there was a span of 11 bases. Germline V lookup: CDR1 ENHRY, CDR2 SYGVKD. The CDR3 length is 14 residues.

This sequence joins TRBV5-1 and TRBJ1-4; 8 bases are shared with TRBD1. CDR1 and CDR2 from the germline V gene are SGHRS and YFSETQ. V was clipped by 4 bases and J by 4 bases; unmatched bases: 12. The CDR3 is made up of 17 amino acids. CDR3 residues: CASSPTDRVLLNEKLFF. The CDR3 DNA reads as TGCGCCAGCAGCCCGACGGACAGGGTCCTACTTAATGAAAAACTGTTTTTT.

The chain has TRBV4-3 and TRBJ2-7; D perhaps matches TRBD1 (6 bases). CDR1 is LGHNA, CDR2 YSLEER, per germline. The length of the CDR3 is 15 residues. Trimming cost V 1 base and J 3 bases, with 13 bases left between them. This CDR3 is CASSQAAGELYEQYF. The CDR3 bases are TGCGCCAGCAGCCAAGCCGCAGGGGAGCTCTACGAGCAGTACTTC.

The chain has TRBV9 and TRBJ2-1, with a tentative D call TRBD2 (7 bases). The germline V gene encodes CDR1 SGDLS and CDR2 YYNGEE. This CDR3 is built from 16 residues. V was pared by 3 bases and J by 11 bases, with 24 bases between. The CDR3 protein is CASSEGGTNHNIKQFF. CDR3 DNA sequence: TGTGCCAGCAGCGAGGGGGGGACTAACCACAACATCAAGCAGTTCTTC.

This clone was detected once. V is TRBV25-1 and J is TRBJ2-3; 8 nucleotides align to TRBD2. Germline CDR1 is MGHDK and CDR2 is SYGVNS. V lost 5 bases, J lost 2 bases, and 9 bases stayed unmatched. The CDR3 contains 16 residues. DNA of the CDR3: TGTGCCAGCAGTCGAGCGGGAGTAAGAGTCACAGATACGCAGTATTTT. Amino acids: CASSRAGVRVTDTQYF.

This rearrangement joins TRBV2 to TRBJ2-2; maybe TRBD1 (5 bases). Germline CDR1 is SNHLY and CDR2 is FYNNEI. CDR3 size: 14 residues. V dropped 8 bases and J dropped 2 bases, with 12 bases sitting between them. CDR3 sequence: CASSRVVNTGELFF. In nucleotides, the CDR3 is TGTGCCAGCTCCAGGGTCGTCAACACCGGGGAGCTGTTTTTT.

This chain connects TRBV19 to TRBJ2-7, with 7 bases lining up with TRBD2. In germline, CDR1 is LNHDA, CDR2 SQIVND (reference sequence). The length of the CDR3 is 16 residues. With 5 bases clipped from V and 5 bases from J, the junction kept 15 bases outside the gene matches. The CDR3 reads CASSLPRTTSVDEQYF. In DNA, the CDR3 is TGTGCCAGTAGTCTCCCTCGGACAACTAGCGTCGACGAGCAGTACTTC. The whole variable domain, remainder taken from reference TRBV19 and TRBJ2-7, is DGGITQSPKYLFRKEGQNVTLSCEQNLNHDAMYWYRQDPGQGLRLIYYSQIVNDFQKGDIAEGYSVSREKKESFPLTVTSAQKNPTAFYLCASSLPRTTSVDEQYFGPGTRLTVT.

Only one count was recorded for this clone. This rearrangement joins TRBV7-9 to TRBJ1-5; D gene uncertain. Per the germline V gene, CDR1 is SEHNR and CDR2 is FQNEAQ (reference sequence). V shed 1 base and J shed 0 bases, with 7 bases lying between them. The CDR3 loop spans 15 amino acids. The CDR3 sequence is CASSLGRHSNQPQHF. The DNA for the CDR3 is TGTGCCAGCAGCTTAGGCCGACATAGCAATCAGCCCCAGCATTTT.

This clone was seen a single time. The chain links TRBV7-2 to TRBJ2-2; TRBD2 matches 7 bases. V gave up 1 base and J gave up 6 bases; unmatched junction bases: 2. CDR3 length: 14 amino acids. Germline CDR1 and CDR2: SGHTA and FQGNSA. The CDR3 nucleotides read TGTGCCAGCAGCTTAGGGGGGAGGGCCGGGGAGCTGTTTTTT. As protein: CASSLGGRAGELFF.

As regards this clone: The same CDR3 can be traced to other DNA sequences in this sample. V is TRBV29-1 and J is TRBJ1-2, with TRBD1 matching over 7 bases. CDR1 is SQVTM, CDR2 ANQGSEA, per germline. The CDR3 totals 12 residues. Trimming took 5 bases from V and 2 from J; bases not matched to a gene: 2. DNA for the CDR3: TGCAGCGTTCGGGACAGCAACTATGGCTACACCTTC. This gives the protein CSVRDSNYGYTF.

This chain uses TRBV7-9 with TRBJ1-5; 10 nucleotides agree with TRBD1. The V gene end was trimmed by 5 bases and the J gene end by 5 bases; junction bases not matched to a gene: 3. CDR3 length: 14 residues. Germline V lookup: CDR1 SEHNR, CDR2 FQNEAQ (reference sequence). The CDR3 reads CASSPGTGDQPQHF. The CDR3 DNA sequence: TGTGCCAGCAGCCCAGGGACAGGGGATCAGCCCCAGCATTTT. Variable domain in full (rest from reference TRBV7-9 and TRBJ1-5): DTGVSQNPRHKITKRGQNVTFRCDPISEHNRLYWYRQTLGQGPEFLTYFQNEAQLEKSRLLSDRFSAERPKGSFSTLEIQRTEQGDSAMYLCASSPGTGDQPQHFGDGTRLSIL.

The V gene is TRBV19, the J gene TRBJ1-5; possible D gene TRBD1, 5 bases. The V end was cut by 5 bases, the J end by 6 bases, with 17 bases between. CDR1 and CDR2 from the germline V gene are LNHDA and SQIVND (reference sequence). This CDR3 comprises 15 residues. CDR3 residues: CASSPFRGAGQPQHF. DNA of the CDR3: TGTGCCAGTAGTCCGTTTAGGGGCGCCGGTCAGCCCCAGCATTTT.

The genes are TRBV14 and TRBJ1-2, with D possibly TRBD1 on 6 matching bases. V lost 2 bases and J lost 4, with 17 bases in between. The CDR3 extends over 16 amino acids. The germline CDR1 and CDR2 sequences are SGHDN and FVKESK. In nucleotides, the CDR3 is TGTGCCAGCAGCCAACGCCCAGGGGCTGGGAGCTATGGCTACACCTTC. Its protein is CASSQRPGAGSYGYTF.

The rearrangement joins TRBV2 to TRBJ2-7, with D perhaps matching TRBD1 (5 bases). Germline CDR1 reads SNHLY; CDR2 reads FYNNEI. The CDR3 runs 12 residues. Trimming cost V 5 bases and J 4 bases, with 9 bases left between them. The CDR3 DNA follows: TGTGCCAGCAGTCTCAAGGGGTACGAGCAGTACTTC. It encodes CASSLKGYEQYF.